The subject of this entry is one T cell receptor beta chain. As yet, its antigen is unknown. At one of its ends the junction is not consistent with the germline gene, which may arise from a read error. TCRdb passed the RT-PCR reads through MiXCR, listing each CDR3 protein once. Here the sample spans about 160,000 distinct CDR3 sequences, around a tenth being singletons. The data stem from a study of response to subunit inactivated influenza vaccine. The study's findings and limits: T cells newly recruited by each seasonal influenza vaccination are few, the authors suggested.

The CDR3 extends over 17 amino acids. The input for sequencing was CD8+ T cells sorted from PBMCs, taken approximately 25 months after vaccination. The V and J genes are TRBV23-1 and TRBJ1-6, with D perhaps matching TRBD1 (5 bases). TRBV23-1 has ORF status, its function being uncertain. This TCR was recovered from a man between 50 and 75 years old who received an inactivated influenza vaccine. The CDR3 loop is CASSQPLRGGYNSLLHF. The CDR3 DNA reads TGCGCCAGCAGTCAACCCCTCCGCGGGGGGTATAATTCACTCCTCCACTTT.